The entry that follows covers one TCR beta chain sequence. This entry comes from a study of shared clonotypes between healthy human individuals. In the naive CD8 group, cells lacked CD45RO and were positively selected for CCR7, so terminally differentiated effector memory CD45RA+ cells were left out. Measured with immunoSEQ multiplex PCR; TCRdb has only the in-frame clones, and not every one. Of over 2,000,000 clones in the sample, roughly 93% are singletons; the top ten hold around 1.7%. Per the germline V gene, CDR1 is LNHDA and CDR2 is SQIVND (reference sequence). The CDR3 has 14 residues. Losses at the gene ends were 5 bases for V and 5 bases for J; bases not matched to a gene: 8.

The receptor comes from a man aged 18 to 29 in good health. Some clones in this sample may be carry-over from other donors' samples. The chain employs TRBV19 and TRBJ1-1; TRBD1 matches 7 bases. The material sequenced was naive CD8+ T cells from PBMCs. CDR3 DNA sequence: TGTGCCAGTAGTTCTCCGAGGGGGCTAACTGAAGCTTTCTTT. Amino acids: CASSSPRGLTEAFF. Full variable domain (outside the CDR3, taken from reference TRBV19 and TRBJ1-1): DGGITQSPKYLFRKEGQNVTLSCEQNLNHDAMYWYRQDPGQGLRLIYYSQIVNDFQKGDIAEGYSVSREKKESFPLTVTSAQKNPTAFYLCASSSPRGLTEAFFGQGTRLTVV.